This TCR beta chain was sequenced for a study of cytomegalovirus exposure and HLA in healthy donors. General study results and limits: Presence/absence analyses treated sequencing depth as roughly uniform across donors. For most subjects, TCR beta sequences were reported to predict HLA-A and HLA-B alleles with accuracy. The study listed 164 cytomegalovirus-associated TCR beta chains.

This PCR relied on a set of 60 Vbeta primers and 13 Jbeta primers. Profiling relied on immunoSEQ multiplex PCR, and the TCRdb table lists in-frame clones only, not all of them. This sample has some 100,000 clones; about 80% occur once, and the top ten carry 3.5% to 5%. This CDR3 is 14 amino acids long. Germline V gene data show CDR1 as GTSNPN and CDR2 as SVGIG (reference sequence). The V gene end was trimmed by 5 bases and the J gene end by 4 bases; junction bases not matched to a gene: 8. This clone was detected only a few times. Its specificity is not known. The receptor was derived from a man aged 35 to 55 in good health and CMV-seronegative. The sample was PBMCs. The chain couples TRBV30 to TRBJ1-2; 9 nucleotides match TRBD1. CDR3 in amino acids: CAWDRTGARYGYTF. The CDR3 coding sequence is TGTGCCTGGGATCGGACAGGGGCCCGCTATGGCTACACCTTC.